What follows describes a single T cell receptor (beta chain). Its antigen is unidentified. This sample was taken from a study of T cell responses to AZD1222 COVID-19 vaccine. Findings and caveats of the study: In the spike-specific TCR repertoire, nearly half reportedly target unmutated variant regions. Repertoires were obtained only post-peak T cell response. At baseline, just a handful of AZD1222 recipients tested seropositive.

Looked up from germline, CDR1 is SGHAT and CDR2 is FQNNGV. Trimming removed 1 base at V and 0 bases at J, with 4 bases between. The CDR3 is 14 residues long. The data were produced by immunoSEQ multiplex PCR, yet TCRdb's version contains in-frame clones alone and is incomplete. The data contain 90,000 or so clones, 88% of them singletons. The sequence came from an adult in good health. The V call is TRBV11-2, the J call TRBJ2-1; D gene ambiguous. The sample in question was peripheral blood, obtained on day 0 of AZD1222 vaccination. DNA of the CDR3: TGTGCCAGCAGCTTAGCAGACTCCTACAATGAGCAGTTCTTC. It is translated as CASSLADSYNEQFF.